Here is one TCR beta chain with its context. TCRdb processed the reads anew with MiXCR; each CDR3 protein has one entry. The data show some 300,000 distinct CDR3 sequences, 9.6% seen once. CDR3 length equals 15 residues. Germline V gene sequence: CDR1 SQVTM, CDR2 ANQGSEA. The V and J ends lost 6 bases and 0 bases, in that order; junction bases with no gene match: 6. The sample belongs to a study of T cell repertoires in cytomegalovirus infection. The receptor was isolated from a human donor in good health (CMV status not recorded). Some clones in this sample may be carry-over from other donors' samples. V usage is TRBV29-1 and J usage is TRBJ1-3, with TRBD1 matching 9 bases. The sequencing sample was made of PBMCs. Here the CDR3 reads CSVRTGVFSGNTIYF. CDR3 bases: TGCAGCGTCCGGACAGGGGTATTCTCTGGAAACACCATATATTTT.